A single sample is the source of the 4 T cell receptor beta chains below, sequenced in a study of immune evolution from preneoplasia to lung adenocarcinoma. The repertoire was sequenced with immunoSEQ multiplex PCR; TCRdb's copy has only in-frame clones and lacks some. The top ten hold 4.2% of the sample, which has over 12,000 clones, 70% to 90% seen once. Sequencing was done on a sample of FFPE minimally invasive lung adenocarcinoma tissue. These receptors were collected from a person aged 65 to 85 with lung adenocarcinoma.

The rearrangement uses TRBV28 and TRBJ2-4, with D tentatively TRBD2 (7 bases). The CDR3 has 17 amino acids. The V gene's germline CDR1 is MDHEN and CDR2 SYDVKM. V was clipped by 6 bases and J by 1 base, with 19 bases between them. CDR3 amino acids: CASRPFGGAPAKNIQYF. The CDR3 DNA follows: TGTGCCAGCAGGCCTTTTGGGGGGGCGCCTGCCAAAAACATTCAGTACTTC.

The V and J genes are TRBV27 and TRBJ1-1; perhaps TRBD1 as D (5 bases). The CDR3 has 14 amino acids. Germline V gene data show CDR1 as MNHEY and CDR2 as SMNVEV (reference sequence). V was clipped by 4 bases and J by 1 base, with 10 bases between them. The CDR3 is CASSYSGQNTEAFF. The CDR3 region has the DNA TGTGCCAGCAGTTACTCCGGACAGAACACTGAAGCTTTCTTT.

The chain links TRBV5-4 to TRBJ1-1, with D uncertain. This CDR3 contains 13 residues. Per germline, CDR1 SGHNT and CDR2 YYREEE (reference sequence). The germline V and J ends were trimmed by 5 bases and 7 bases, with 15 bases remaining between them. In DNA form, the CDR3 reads TGTGCCAGCAGAGAAGGACTTGGCAGTGAAGCTTTCTTT. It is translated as CASREGLGSEAFF.

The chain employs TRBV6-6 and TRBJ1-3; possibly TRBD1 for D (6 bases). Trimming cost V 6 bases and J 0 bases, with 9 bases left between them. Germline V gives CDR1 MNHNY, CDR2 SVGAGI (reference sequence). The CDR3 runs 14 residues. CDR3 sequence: CASSAGVSGNTIYF. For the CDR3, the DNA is TGTGCCAGCAGCGCAGGGGTCTCTGGAAACACCATATATTTT.